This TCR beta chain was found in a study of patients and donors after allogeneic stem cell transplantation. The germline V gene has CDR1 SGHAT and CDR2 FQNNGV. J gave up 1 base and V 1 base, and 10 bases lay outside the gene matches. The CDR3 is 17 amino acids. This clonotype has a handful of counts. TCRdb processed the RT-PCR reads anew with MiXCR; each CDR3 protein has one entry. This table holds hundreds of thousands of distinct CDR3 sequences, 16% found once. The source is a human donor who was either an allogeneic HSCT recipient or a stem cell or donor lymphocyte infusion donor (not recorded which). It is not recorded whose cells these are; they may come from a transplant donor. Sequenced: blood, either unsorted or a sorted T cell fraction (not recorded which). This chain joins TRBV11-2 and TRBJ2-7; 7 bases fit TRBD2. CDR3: CASSLAPRGDPSYEQYF. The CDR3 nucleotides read TGTGCCAGCAGCTTAGCACCTCGGGGGGACCCTTCCTACGAGCAGTACTTC.